Presented here are 20 T cell receptor beta chains from one specimen sequenced in a study of type 1 regulatory T cells. The antigens these receptors bind are not known. TCRdb re-analysed the reads in MiXCR, keeping a single row per CDR3 protein. Here the sample spans around 69,000 distinct CDR3 sequences, around 68% being singletons. The specimen sequenced was cultured T cells, either the whole culture or a sorted T cell fraction (not recorded which). Subset described: Tr1-enriched cell product generated in vitro against host alloantigens. These receptors originate from a human donor in good health.

Here the CDR3 reads CSASVSGETQYF. The CDR3 DNA is TGCAGTGCTAGCGTCTCGGGAGAGACCCAGTACTTC. The chain carries TRBV20-1 and TRBJ2-5; D uncertain. This CDR3 has 12 residues. Trimming pared 3 bases from V and 4 bases from J, leaving 9 bases between. The germline CDR1 and CDR2 sequences are DFQATT and SNEGSKA (reference sequence).

The chain combines TRBV15 with TRBJ2-2; 10 bases match TRBD2. Germline CDR1 is LNHNV and CDR2 is YYDKDF (reference sequence). The length of the CDR3 is 15 residues. The V segment lost 5 bases and the J segment 5 bases; nucleotides outside the gene matches: 5. The CDR3 loop reads CATSAAGGRTGELFF. The CDR3 nucleotides read TGTGCCACCAGCGCAGCGGGAGGGCGAACCGGGGAGCTGTTTTTT.

The chain combines TRBV20-1 with TRBJ2-1, with 8 nucleotides matching TRBD2. The V gene's germline CDR1 is DFQATT and CDR2 SNEGSKA (reference sequence). The CDR3 has 15 residues. Unmatched junction bases numbered 7, after V lost 3 bases and J lost 3 bases. DNA of the CDR3: TGCAGTGCTAGTCCCAGCGGGAGTGTCTACAATGAGCAGTTCTTC. Encoded protein: CSASPSGSVYNEQFF.

The chain has TRBV5-1 and TRBJ2-3; 15 nucleotides match TRBD2. The CDR3 is made up of 18 amino acids. The germline V gene has CDR1 SGHRS and CDR2 YFSETQ. The V and J ends lost 2 bases and 0 bases, in that order; junction bases with no gene match: 4. CDR3 DNA: TGCGCCAGCAGCTTTCCGGGACTAGCGGGAGGTAGCACAGATACGCAGTATTTT. This encodes CASSFPGLAGGSTDTQYF.

This chain connects TRBV5-1 to TRBJ1-5, with D perhaps matching TRBD1 (6 bases). CDR1 is SGHRS, CDR2 YFSETQ, per germline. There are 15 residues in the CDR3. Trimming pared 1 base from V and 7 bases from J, leaving 15 bases between. The CDR3 loop is CASSLYPTGEQPQHF. DNA of the CDR3: TGCGCCAGCAGCTTGTATCCGACAGGTGAACAGCCCCAGCATTTT.

Ten or more counts support this clonotype. V gene TRBV7-9 combines with J gene TRBJ1-4; D gene uncertain. Deletions cut 3 bases from V and 0 bases from J, with 5 bases between. CDR1 is SEHNR and CDR2 is FQNEAQ in the germline V gene (reference sequence). The length of the CDR3 is 14 residues. The CDR3 DNA reads as TGTGCCAGCAGCTTCAGTGCAACTAATGAAAAACTGTTTTTT. This encodes CASSFSATNEKLFF.

A few counts support this clonotype. V usage is TRBV20-1 and J usage is TRBJ2-1, with D unclear. The germline V gene encodes CDR1 DFQATT and CDR2 SNEGSKA (reference sequence). V lost 8 bases and J lost 7, with 9 bases in between. This CDR3 region has 10 residues. CDR3 sequence reads: CSLSINEQFF. The DNA for the CDR3 is TGCAGTTTGTCGATTAATGAGCAGTTCTTC.

V gene TRBV20-1 combines with J gene TRBJ2-1; D remains unclear. V was shortened by 0 bases and J by 6 bases, with 6 bases between the two germline ends. The CDR3 consists of 12 residues. Looked up from germline, CDR1 is DFQATT and CDR2 is SNEGSKA (reference sequence). This CDR3 reads CSARDGRNEQFF. The CDR3 DNA is TGCAGTGCTAGAGATGGGCGCAATGAGCAGTTCTTC.

The rearrangement uses TRBV6-2 or TRBV6-3 and TRBJ1-5, with D possibly matching TRBD1 (5 bases). Germline assignment: CDR1 MNHEY and CDR2 SVGEGT. This CDR3 has 18 amino acids. V was clipped by 3 bases and J by 6 bases, with 24 bases between them. The CDR3 loop reads CASSYEEGRAGRRQPQHF. Here the CDR3 DNA reads TGTGCCAGCAGTTATGAGGAAGGACGGGCAGGGCGTCGTCAGCCCCAGCATTTT.

This clonotype has more than one count but fewer than ten. The chain combines TRBV18 with TRBJ1-1; D unclear. Germline CDR1 KGHSH, CDR2 LQKENI. V was cut by 2 bases and J by 1 base, with 14 bases left in between. The CDR3 runs 16 residues. CDR3: CASSPRRGEGNTEAFF. Here the CDR3 DNA reads TGTGCCAGCTCACCAAGACGTGGGGAGGGGAACACTGAAGCTTTCTTT.

The chain employs TRBV4-3 and TRBJ2-3, with D possibly being TRBD1 (6 bases). Germline V gene lookup returns CDR1 LGHNA and CDR2 YSLEER. This CDR3 is 17 amino acids long. Trimming cost V 4 bases and J 4 bases, with 21 bases left between them. The CDR3 loop reads CASSRVGGRASPDTQYF. In DNA form, the CDR3 reads TGCGCCAGCAGCCGGGTTGGGGGCAGGGCTTCCCCAGATACGCAGTATTTT.

The chain is built from TRBV6-1 and TRBJ1-5; a possible D gene is TRBD1 (6 bases). Trimming removed 4 bases at V and 4 bases at J, with 17 bases between. The CDR3 extends over 16 amino acids. Germline V gene data show CDR1 as MNHNS and CDR2 as SASEGT. CDR3: CASSGLRTVVNQPQHF. CDR3 bases: TGTGCCAGCAGTGGCCTCAGGACAGTAGTTAATCAGCCCCAGCATTTT.

This sequence joins TRBV18 and TRBJ1-1; TRBD1 matches 8 bases. The germline CDR1 and CDR2 sequences are KGHSH and LQKENI. The CDR3 is 13 amino acids. V was clipped by 5 bases and J by 5 bases; unmatched bases: 4. The CDR3 region is CASSSDRGTEAFF. CDR3 nucleotides: TGTGCCAGCTCATCCGACAGGGGTACTGAAGCTTTCTTT.

The chain uses TRBV2 and TRBJ2-5, with TRBD1 matching over 9 bases. Unmatched junction bases numbered 7, after V lost 6 bases and J lost 2 bases. Germline values: CDR1 SNHLY, CDR2 FYNNEI. The CDR3 has 15 residues. The CDR3 loop reads CASRPDRGNQETQYF. In nucleotides, the CDR3 is TGTGCCAGCAGACCCGACAGGGGGAATCAAGAGACCCAGTACTTC.

J is TRBJ1-5 and V is TRBV4-1; D is possibly TRBD1 (6 bases). Looked up from germline, CDR1 is MGHRA and CDR2 is YSYEKL. This CDR3 is 16 amino acids long. V was clipped by 3 bases and J by 1 base, with 13 bases between them. The CDR3 spells CASSQDRLGSNQPQHF. The CDR3 DNA is TGCGCCAGCAGCCAGGACAGACTAGGGAGCAATCAGCCCCAGCATTTT.

This chain joins TRBV5-1 and TRBJ2-6; TRBD2 matches at 10 bases. CDR3 size: 19 residues. The ends lost 7 bases at V and 1 base at J; junction bases unmatched: 14. The germline gives CDR1 SGHRS, CDR2 YFSETQ. This CDR3 reads CASHDAAGGSVSGANVLTF. CDR3 nucleotides: TGCGCCAGCCACGACGCAGCGGGAGGGAGCGTATCTGGGGCCAACGTCCTGACTTTC.

The gene calls are TRBV27 and TRBJ2-2; D unresolved. V lost 8 bases and J lost 4, with 14 bases in between. Per germline, CDR1 MNHEY and CDR2 SMNVEV (reference sequence). This CDR3 is built from 14 residues. CDR3 DNA: TGTGCCAGCGCTTGGGGATTAGCCACCGGGGAGCTGTTTTTT. This encodes CASAWGLATGELFF.

The J gene is TRBJ2-7, the V gene TRBV5-1, with 7 bases matching TRBD1. V shed 0 bases, J shed 2 bases, and the junction held 2 bases outside the gene matches. The germline CDR1 and CDR2 sequences are SGHRS and YFSETQ. The CDR3 totals 14 residues. CDR3 bases: TGCGCCAGCAGCTTGGAAGGGACAGCCTACGAGCAGTACTTC. Translation gives CASSLEGTAYEQYF.

CDR3 DNA: TGTGCCAGCAGCCAACGGAGTTATCAGCCCCAGCATTTT. This codes for CASSQRSYQPQHF. The V and J genes are TRBV12-3 or TRBV12-4 and TRBJ1-5; no firm D call. This CDR3 region has 13 residues. Trimming removed 6 bases at V and 5 bases at J, with 11 bases between.

V usage is TRBV7-7 and J usage is TRBJ2-3; tentative D call: TRBD2 (6 bases). The germline V gene encodes CDR1 SSHAT and CDR2 FNYEAQ (reference sequence). Trimming pared 2 bases from V and 2 bases from J, leaving 11 bases between. The CDR3 has 15 amino acids. The CDR3 DNA reads TGTGCCAGCAGCTTATCCGGGAGACCCACAGATACGCAGTATTTT. Its translation: CASSLSGRPTDTQYF.